Below are 22 T cell receptor beta chains sequenced from a single sample in a study of monozygotic twins with inflammatory bowel disease. For each CDR3 protein, TCRdb gives one entry from its re-call of the 5' RACE reads, without DNA. This table holds 440,000 or so distinct CDR3 sequences. The sample taken for sequencing was blood. The origin of the receptors is a human donor with ulcerative colitis or Crohn's disease, or a healthy co-twin of an affected twin (not recorded which).

V and J are TRBV20-1 and TRBJ2-2; the TCRdb D gene call, TRBD2, has no DNA to confirm it. Germline V gene data show CDR1 as DFQATT and CDR2 as SNEGSKA (reference sequence). The length of the CDR3 is 14 residues. CDR3 sequence reads: CSAPSGGNIGELFF.

V is TRBV4-2 and J is TRBJ2-2; the TCRdb call, TRBD1, lacks DNA for checking. CDR1 is LGHNA, CDR2 YNFKEQ, per germline. This CDR3 is 16 amino acids long. This CDR3 reads CASSPARQGATGELFF.

The chain couples TRBV9 to TRBJ2-3; the D call of TRBD2 rests on TCRdb alone, since no DNA is present to check it. CDR1 SGDLS and CDR2 YYNGEE come from the germline V gene. The CDR3 length is 16 residues. The CDR3 spells CASSVFDRARTDTQYF.

The CDR3 sequence is CASSFGGRGGETQYF. The genes are TRBV7-2 and TRBJ2-5; TCRdb's D call, TRBD2, is unchecked because there is no DNA. This CDR3 region has 15 residues. Germline V CDR1 and CDR2: SGHTA, FQGNSA.

The rearrangement uses TRBV10-3 and TRBJ2-7; the TRBD1 assignment by TCRdb is unverifiable without DNA. The CDR3 covers 13 residues. Germline CDR1 is ENHRY and CDR2 is SYGVKD. CDR3 loop: CAIKAAPTDEQYF.

J is TRBJ2-2 and V is TRBV27. This CDR3 comprises 15 residues. Per the germline V gene, CDR1 is MNHEY and CDR2 is SMNVEV (reference sequence). CDR3 protein: CASRRFTDTPGELFF.

The chain joins TRBV20-1 to TRBJ2-5; TCRdb indicates TRBD1, and absent DNA this call remains unverified. This CDR3 region has 12 residues. Germline V gives CDR1 DFQATT, CDR2 SNEGSKA (reference sequence). This CDR3 is CSARQGAETQYF.

V usage is TRBV20-1 and J usage is TRBJ1-6; the D call of TRBD1 rests on TCRdb alone, since no DNA is present to check it. This CDR3 comprises 15 residues. From germline, CDR1 is DFQATT and CDR2 SNEGSKA (reference sequence). Here the CDR3 reads CSARSPGQGRSPLHF.

The chain is built from TRBV12-3 or TRBV12-4 and TRBJ2-7; TCRdb designates TRBD1, a call that cannot be tested without DNA. This CDR3 comprises 15 residues. Here the CDR3 reads CASSHSRGIPYEQYF.

The chain links TRBV20-1 to TRBJ1-2. Germline V gives CDR1 DFQATT, CDR2 SNEGSKA (reference sequence). CDR3 length: 15 residues. This CDR3 is CSARARGTSNYGYTF.

The chain links TRBV27 to TRBJ2-7; TCRdb gives TRBD2 as the D gene, but with no DNA this cannot be confirmed. The CDR3 has 15 amino acids. Germline CDR1 is MNHEY and CDR2 is SMNVEV (reference sequence). The CDR3 sequence: CASSSGRGTVYEQYF.

The genes are TRBV15 and TRBJ2-2; TCRdb selects TRBD2, and the lack of DNA leaves this call unchecked. This CDR3 region has 16 residues. The germline gives CDR1 LNHNV, CDR2 YYDKDF (reference sequence). The CDR3 spells CATSGKRLASTGELFF.

This CDR3 reads CASRGQTGEKLFF. The chain has TRBV12-3 or TRBV12-4 and TRBJ1-4; TCRdb names TRBD1, which stays unverified in the absence of DNA. The CDR3 length is 13 residues.

The chain recombines TRBV7-2 with TRBJ2-7; checking the TCRdb D call of TRBD1 is not possible without DNA. This CDR3 spans 17 amino acids. Germline V lookup: CDR1 SGHTA, CDR2 FQGNSA. The CDR3 reads CASSRRGGQGASYEQYF. The variable domain in full, completed from reference TRBV7-2 and TRBJ2-7, reads GAGVSQSPSNKVTEKGKDVELRCDPISGHTALYWYRQSLGQGLEFLIYFQGNSAPDKSGLPSDRFSAERTGGSVSTLTIQRTQQEDSAVYLCASSRRGGQGASYEQYFGPGTRLTVT.

The chain has TRBV20-1 and TRBJ2-1; as DNA is missing, the TRBD1 call by TCRdb cannot be tested. In germline, CDR1 is DFQATT, CDR2 SNEGSKA (reference sequence). CDR3 length: 15 amino acids. CDR3 region: CSARGEGDARYEQFF.

J is TRBJ2-1 and V is TRBV10-3; TCRdb calls TRBD1, which cannot be checked without DNA. This CDR3 comprises 13 residues. Looked up from germline, CDR1 is ENHRY and CDR2 is SYGVKD. CDR3: CASRNRGDNEQFF.

The V gene is TRBV24-1, the J gene TRBJ2-7. The germline gives CDR1 KGHDR, CDR2 SFDVKD. The CDR3 spans 11 residues. The CDR3 loop is CATSDVREQYF.

The rearrangement links TRBV6-1 to TRBJ2-3; TCRdb selects TRBD1, and the lack of DNA leaves this call unchecked. The CDR3 is 18 residues long. The germline gives CDR1 MNHNS, CDR2 SASEGT. CDR3 residues: CASSEMRSTPGSTDTQYF.

The J gene is TRBJ2-3, the V gene TRBV7-8; TCRdb calls TRBD1, which cannot be checked without DNA. Germline CDR1 and CDR2: SGHVS and FQNEAQ. CDR3 length equals 14 residues. CDR3 loop: CASSLGTAIHTQYF.

The J gene is TRBJ2-2, the V gene TRBV2; the TRBD1 assignment by TCRdb is unverifiable without DNA. The germline CDR1 and CDR2 sequences are SNHLY and FYNNEI. The CDR3 runs 14 residues. The CDR3 spells CASTYQGGFGELFF.

CDR3 in amino acids: CASSLGQGGNTEVFF. The chain links TRBV7-9 to TRBJ1-1; the TCRdb call, TRBD1, lacks DNA for checking. Looked up from germline, CDR1 is SEHNR and CDR2 is FQNEAQ (reference sequence). This CDR3 comprises 15 residues.

The J gene is TRBJ2-7, the V gene TRBV20-1; there is no DNA to check the TCRdb D call of TRBD2. CDR3 size: 17 residues. Looked up from germline, CDR1 is DFQATT and CDR2 is SNEGSKA (reference sequence). The CDR3 here is CSASYGALGLANYEQYF.